Following are 26 T cell receptor beta chains from one sample sequenced in a study of shared clonotypes between healthy human individuals. The data were produced by immunoSEQ multiplex PCR, yet TCRdb's version contains in-frame clones alone and is incomplete. The sample holds approximately 2.3 million clones, 93% seen once. Sequencing input: naive CD4+ T cells from PBMCs. The subset was: CD45RA+ positively selected. The receptors were gathered from a young man in good health. Some clones in this sample may be carry-over from other donors' samples.

This chain links TRBV7-6 with TRBJ2-2; either TRBD1 or TRBD2 may fit D (6 bases each). The CDR3 covers 14 residues. The V gene lost 1 base and the J gene lost 6 bases, with 9 bases spanning the gap. CDR1 and CDR2 from the germline V gene are SGHVS and FNYEAQ. CDR3 coding DNA: TGTGCCAGCAGCTTAGTGAGGGGGGCCGGGGAGCTGTTTTTT. Translating it yields CASSLVRGAGELFF.

V usage is TRBV18 and J usage is TRBJ1-4, with 9 nucleotides matching TRBD1. This CDR3 comprises 15 residues. Looked up from germline, CDR1 is KGHSH and CDR2 is LQKENI. The V segment lost 4 bases and the J segment 10 bases; nucleotides outside the gene matches: 10. The CDR3 DNA reads as TGTGCCAGCTCACAACCCGGGACAGGGTTGGTAAAACTGTTTTTT. It translates to CASSQPGTGLVKLFF.

This clone was seen once. The V gene is TRBV6-1, the J gene TRBJ2-7; D possibly corresponds to TRBD2 (5 bases). The germline V gene has CDR1 MNHNS and CDR2 SASEGT. The CDR3 has 14 residues. V lost 5 bases to trimming and J lost 0 bases, with 11 bases between them. The CDR3 region is CASSNTGISYEQYF. The CDR3 DNA sequence: TGTGCCAGCAGTAATACCGGGATCTCCTACGAGCAGTACTTC.

The count of this clone is one. The CDR3 nucleotides read TGTGCCAGCAGCCAGGAGGACAGGGTAATCGAGCAGTACTTC. Its protein is CASSQEDRVIEQYF. V and J are TRBV14 and TRBJ2-7; 8 bases are shared with TRBD1. Unmatched junction bases numbered 7, after V lost 3 bases and J lost 6 bases. This CDR3 is built from 14 residues. Germline CDR1 is SGHDN and CDR2 is FVKESK. The full variable domain, its missing parts supplied by reference TRBV14 and TRBJ2-7, is EAGVTQFPSHSVIEKGQTVTLRCDPISGHDNLYWYRRVMGKEIKFLLHFVKESKQDESGMPNNRFLAERTGGTYSTLKVQPAELEDSGVYFCASSQEDRVIEQYFGPGTRLTVT.

The CDR3 sequence is CASSFPGREEYGYTF. The CDR3 region has the DNA TGTGCCAGCAGCTTTCCGGGAAGGGAGGAATATGGCTACACCTTC. This chain uses TRBV5-6 with TRBJ1-2; D gene uncertain. Germline assignment: CDR1 SGHDT and CDR2 YYEEEE. V gave up 2 bases and J gave up 5 bases, with 16 bases separating them. CDR3 length equals 15 residues.

The V gene is TRBV29-1, the J gene TRBJ1-2; 8 bases fit TRBD1. The J segment lost 6 bases and the V segment lost 3 bases, leaving 6 bases of the junction unmatched. CDR3 length equals 13 residues. Per germline, CDR1 SQVTM and CDR2 ANQGSEA. CDR3 nucleotide sequence: TGCAGCGTTGAGGGGGACAGGTATAATGGCTACACCTTC. This sequence encodes CSVEGDRYNGYTF.

This sequence joins TRBV9 and TRBJ2-2; perhaps TRBD2 as D (5 bases). Trimming shortened V by 1 base and J by 4 bases, and 20 bases separated the two germline ends. Germline assignment: CDR1 SGDLS and CDR2 YYNGEE. This CDR3 region has 18 residues. The CDR3 region has the DNA TGTGCCAGCAGCGTAACCCCCGGGTCCACCCGGGGCACCGGGGAGCTGTTTTTT. As protein: CASSVTPGSTRGTGELFF.

This clone has just one count. The chain couples TRBV19 to TRBJ1-5, with D maybe TRBD1 (5 bases). The V gene's germline CDR1 is LNHDA and CDR2 SQIVND (reference sequence). The length of the CDR3 is 12 residues. The V and J ends lost 6 bases and 6 bases respectively, with 9 bases between them. The CDR3 DNA sequence: TGTGCCAGTAGCCAGGGACCTCAGCCCCAGCATTTT. The encoded protein is CASSQGPQPQHF.

This clone was seen once. This sequence joins TRBV5-4 and TRBJ2-1; 7 bases match TRBD1. Germline V gene lookup returns CDR1 SGHNT and CDR2 YYREEE (reference sequence). The CDR3 is made up of 16 amino acids. V gave up 0 bases and J gave up 0 bases; unmatched junction bases: 3. The CDR3 here is CASSLAGDSSYNEQFF. The CDR3 DNA reads TGTGCCAGCAGCTTGGCCGGGGACAGCTCCTACAATGAGCAGTTCTTC.

This chain joins TRBV5-1 and TRBJ2-7; 9 bases map to TRBD1. V shed 6 bases and J 4 bases; nucleotides not matched to a gene: 14. Germline assignment: CDR1 SGHRS and CDR2 YFSETQ. The CDR3 totals 16 residues. The CDR3 region has the DNA TGCGCCAGCAATAGATTCTTCCGGGACAGGGTATACGAGCAGTACTTC. Translated: CASNRFFRDRVYEQYF.

Remarks on this clone: The sample has other DNA sequences that encode this CDR3 too. This sequence joins TRBV28 and TRBJ1-5; D gene ambiguous. With 3 bases removed from V and 4 bases from J, the gap between germline ends came to 13 bases. CDR3 length: 15 amino acids. CDR1 MDHEN and CDR2 SYDVKM come from the germline V gene. The CDR3 loop is CASSLSKAFNQPQHF. The CDR3 nucleotides read TGTGCCAGCAGTTTGAGTAAGGCTTTTAATCAGCCCCAGCATTTT. Combining the CDR3 with reference TRBV28 and TRBJ1-5 gives the whole variable domain DVKVTQSSRYLVKRTGEKVFLECVQDMDHENMFWYRQDPGLGLRLIYFSYDVKMKEKGDIPEGYSVSREKKERFSLILESASTNQTSMYLCASSLSKAFNQPQHFGDGTRLSIL.

The rearrangement uses TRBV28 and TRBJ1-2; TRBD1 aligns across 10 bases. The CDR3 runs to 15 residues. Looked up from germline, CDR1 is MDHEN and CDR2 is SYDVKM. Trimming at V came to 3 bases and at J to 8 bases, leaving 9 bases not matched to a gene. The CDR3 region has the DNA TGTGCCAGCAGTTTGGGGGGACAGGGGCTGGGAGGCTACACCTTC. Its translation is CASSLGGQGLGGYTF.

This chain joins TRBV5-1 and TRBJ2-7, with D possibly matching TRBD2 (6 bases). Per the germline V gene, CDR1 is SGHRS and CDR2 is YFSETQ. This CDR3 comprises 15 residues. Trimming cost V 0 bases and J 5 bases, with 15 bases left between them. The CDR3 spells CASSLEGPGGNEQYF. The CDR3 DNA sequence: TGCGCCAGCAGCTTGGAGGGACCCGGGGGAAACGAGCAGTACTTC.

This chain uses TRBV7-2 with TRBJ1-1; D gene unclear. CDR1 and CDR2 from the germline V gene are SGHTA and FQGNSA. Trimming pared 1 base from V and 5 bases from J, leaving 8 bases between. This CDR3 has 13 residues. CDR3 sequence reads: CASSLGRRTEAFF. The CDR3 nucleotides read TGTGCCAGCAGCTTAGGGCGGCGAACTGAAGCTTTCTTT.

The CDR3 DNA reads TGTGCCAGCAGCTTCGGGAGTAAGGCCGCAGATACGCAGTATTTT. Residues: CASSFGSKAADTQYF. The chain has TRBV7-3 and TRBJ2-3, with a tentative D call TRBD2 (6 bases). Trimming removed 3 bases at V and 4 bases at J, with 14 bases between. Germline V gene sequence: CDR1 SGHTA, CDR2 FQGTGA. This CDR3 contains 15 residues.

The gene calls are TRBV19 and TRBJ2-6, with a tentative D call TRBD1 (6 bases). Trimming removed 6 bases from V and 0 bases from J, with 12 bases in between. Germline CDR1 LNHDA, CDR2 SQIVND (reference sequence). There are 16 residues in the CDR3. The CDR3 region is CASRQGVLSGANVLTF. The CDR3, as DNA: TGTGCCAGTAGACAGGGAGTACTCTCTGGGGCCAACGTCCTGACTTTC.

The chain employs TRBV5-1 and TRBJ2-3; tentatively, D is TRBD2 (6 bases). V was trimmed by 3 bases and J by 1 base, leaving 12 bases between them. The germline V gene encodes CDR1 SGHRS and CDR2 YFSETQ. The CDR3 runs 15 residues. Here the CDR3 DNA reads TGCGCCAGCAGCTCGCGGGGTTTCCGCACAGATACGCAGTATTTT. It specifies CASSSRGFRTDTQYF.

The J gene is TRBJ2-1, the V gene TRBV4-1; TRBD1 aligns across 7 bases. V lost 3 bases and J lost 6; bases outside the gene matches: 8. Germline lookup yields CDR1 MGHRA and CDR2 YSYEKL. The CDR3 runs to 15 residues. CDR3 in DNA: TGCGCCAGCAGCCAGCCCGGGACAGCCCGCAATGAGCAGTTCTTC. Protein product: CASSQPGTARNEQFF.

The rearrangement joins TRBV25-1 to TRBJ2-3, with 10 positions matching TRBD2. Per germline, CDR1 MGHDK and CDR2 SYGVNS. Germline trimming cut 4 bases from V and 3 bases from J; bases unmatched to any gene: 7. This CDR3 is 16 amino acids long. The CDR3 loop reads CASSAYSSGSTDTQYF. CDR3 sequence (DNA): TGTGCCAGCAGTGCCTACTCTAGCGGGAGTACAGATACGCAGTATTTT.

The chain links TRBV19 to TRBJ2-1; 10 bases fit TRBD2. This CDR3 is built from 14 residues. Trimming at V came to 6 bases and at J to 6 bases, leaving 5 bases not matched to a gene. Per the germline V gene, CDR1 is LNHDA and CDR2 is SQIVND (reference sequence). The CDR3 reads CASRQLAGTNEQFF. In nucleotides, the CDR3 is TGTGCCAGTAGGCAACTAGCGGGGACCAATGAGCAGTTCTTC.

The chain employs TRBV7-6 and TRBJ2-7, with D uncertain. CDR3 size: 14 residues. Per the germline V gene, CDR1 is SGHVS and CDR2 is FNYEAQ. Trimming took off 7 bases at V and 2 bases at J, with 15 bases between the two ends. The CDR3 DNA is TGTGCCAGCACCTCCAACCGGCCCCCCTACGAGCAGTACTTC. It yields the protein CASTSNRPPYEQYF.

The chain joins TRBV5-4 to TRBJ2-1; a possible D gene is TRBD1 (6 bases). Germline V gene lookup returns CDR1 SGHNT and CDR2 YYREEE (reference sequence). The CDR3 is 15 amino acids. Deletions cut 1 base from V and 0 bases from J, with 8 bases between. The chain's CDR3 is CASSLPDSSYNEQFF. The CDR3 DNA sequence: TGTGCCAGCAGCTTGCCGGACAGCTCCTACAATGAGCAGTTCTTC.

This chain links TRBV30 with TRBJ2-7, with unresolved D. The V end lost 4 bases, the J end lost 4 bases, and 14 bases lay between the germline ends. The CDR3 is 13 amino acids. CDR1 and CDR2 (germline): GTSNPN, SVGIG (reference sequence). CDR3 sequence: CAWKATARYEQYF. In DNA, the CDR3 is TGTGCCTGGAAGGCAACCGCGCGATACGAGCAGTACTTC. Based on the CDR3 plus reference TRBV30 and TRBJ2-7, the full variable domain is SQTIHQWPATLVQPVGSPLSLECTVEGTSNPNLYWYRQAAGRGLQLLFYSVGIGQISSEVPQNLSASRPQDRQFILSSKKLLLSDSGFYLCAWKATARYEQYFGPGTRLTVT.

V and J are TRBV28 and TRBJ2-7; 7 nucleotides agree with TRBD2. Looked up from germline, CDR1 is MDHEN and CDR2 is SYDVKM. This CDR3 has 14 amino acids. J lost 1 base, V lost 7 bases, and 7 bases had no gene match. CDR3 sequence: CASTRRGVSYEQYF. The CDR3 DNA follows: TGTGCCAGCACCCGCCGGGGGGTTTCCTACGAGCAGTACTTC.

The J gene is TRBJ2-1, the V gene TRBV5-1; TRBD1 might be the D (7 bases). CDR1 SGHRS and CDR2 YFSETQ come from the germline V gene. The V and J ends lost 4 bases and 9 bases respectively, with 17 bases between them. This CDR3 region has 14 residues. CDR3 in DNA: TGCGCCAGCAGCCAGGGGGGCACGGGTGGTGAGCAGTTCTTC. This translates into CASSQGGTGGEQFF.

V is TRBV9 and J is TRBJ2-5; TRBD1 aligns across 7 bases. CDR3 size: 15 residues. Germline V lookup: CDR1 SGDLS, CDR2 YYNGEE. The V gene end was trimmed by 1 base and the J gene end by 4 bases; junction bases not matched to a gene: 7. CDR3 protein: CASSVTGTVGETQYF. Here the CDR3 DNA reads TGTGCCAGCAGCGTAACAGGGACAGTCGGAGAGACCCAGTACTTC.